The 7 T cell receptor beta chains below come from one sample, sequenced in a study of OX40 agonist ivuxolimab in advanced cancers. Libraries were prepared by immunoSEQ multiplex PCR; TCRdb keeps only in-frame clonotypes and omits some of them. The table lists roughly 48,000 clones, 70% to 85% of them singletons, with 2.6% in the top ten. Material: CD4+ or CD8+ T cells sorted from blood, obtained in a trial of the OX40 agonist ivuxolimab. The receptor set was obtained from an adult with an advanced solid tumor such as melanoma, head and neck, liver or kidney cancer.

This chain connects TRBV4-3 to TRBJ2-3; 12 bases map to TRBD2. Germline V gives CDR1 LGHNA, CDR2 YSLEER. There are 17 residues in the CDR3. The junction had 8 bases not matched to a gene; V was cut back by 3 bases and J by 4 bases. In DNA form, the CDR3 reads TGCGCCAGCAGCCACATAGGACTAGCGGGGACCCCAGATACGCAGTATTTT. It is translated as CASSHIGLAGTPDTQYF.

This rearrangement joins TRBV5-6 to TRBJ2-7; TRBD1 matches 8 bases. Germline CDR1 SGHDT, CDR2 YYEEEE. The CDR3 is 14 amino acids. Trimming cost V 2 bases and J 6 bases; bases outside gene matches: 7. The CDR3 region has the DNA TGTGCCAGCAGCTTTGGCAGGGGGCCTAGCGAGCAGTACTTC. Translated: CASSFGRGPSEQYF.

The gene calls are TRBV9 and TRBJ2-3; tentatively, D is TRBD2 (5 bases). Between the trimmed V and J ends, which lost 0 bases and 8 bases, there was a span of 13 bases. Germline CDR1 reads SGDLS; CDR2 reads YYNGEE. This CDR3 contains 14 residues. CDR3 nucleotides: TGTGCCAGCAGCGTAGTACTAGAGGGCGGTACGCAGTATTTT. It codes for CASSVVLEGGTQYF.

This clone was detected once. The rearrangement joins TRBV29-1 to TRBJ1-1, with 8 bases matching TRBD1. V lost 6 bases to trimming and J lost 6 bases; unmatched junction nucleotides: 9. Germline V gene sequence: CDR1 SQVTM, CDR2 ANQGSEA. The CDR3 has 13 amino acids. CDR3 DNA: TGCAGCGTCAAGGGGCAGGGGGCCCCTGAAGCTTTCTTT. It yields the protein CSVKGQGAPEAFF. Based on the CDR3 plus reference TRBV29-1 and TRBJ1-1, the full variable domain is SAVISQKPSRDICQRGTSLTIQCQVDSQVTMMFWYRQQPGQSLTLIATANQGSEATYESGFVIDKFPISRPNLTFSTLTVSNMSPEDSSIYLCSVKGQGAPEAFFGQGTRLTVV.

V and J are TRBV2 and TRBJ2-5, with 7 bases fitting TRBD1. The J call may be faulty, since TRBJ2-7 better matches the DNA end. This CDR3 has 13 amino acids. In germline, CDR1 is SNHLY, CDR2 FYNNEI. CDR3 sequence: CASEAGGFSEQYF. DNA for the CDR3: TGTGCCAGCGAGGCAGGGGGTTTTAGCGAGCAGTACTTC.

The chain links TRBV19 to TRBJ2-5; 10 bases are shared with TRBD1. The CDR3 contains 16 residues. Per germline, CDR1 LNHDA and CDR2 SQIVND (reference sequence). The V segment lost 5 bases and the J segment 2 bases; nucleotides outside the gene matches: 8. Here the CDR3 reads CASSPGRTGGQETQYF. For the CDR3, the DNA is TGTGCCAGTAGTCCGGGCCGGACAGGGGGTCAAGAGACCCAGTACTTC.

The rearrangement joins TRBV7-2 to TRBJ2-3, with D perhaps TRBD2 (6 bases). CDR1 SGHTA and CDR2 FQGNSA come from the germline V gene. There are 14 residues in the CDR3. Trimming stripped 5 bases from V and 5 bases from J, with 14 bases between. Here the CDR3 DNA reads TGTGCCAGCAGCCCGAGGACTACCCTAGATACGCAGTATTTT. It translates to CASSPRTTLDTQYF.